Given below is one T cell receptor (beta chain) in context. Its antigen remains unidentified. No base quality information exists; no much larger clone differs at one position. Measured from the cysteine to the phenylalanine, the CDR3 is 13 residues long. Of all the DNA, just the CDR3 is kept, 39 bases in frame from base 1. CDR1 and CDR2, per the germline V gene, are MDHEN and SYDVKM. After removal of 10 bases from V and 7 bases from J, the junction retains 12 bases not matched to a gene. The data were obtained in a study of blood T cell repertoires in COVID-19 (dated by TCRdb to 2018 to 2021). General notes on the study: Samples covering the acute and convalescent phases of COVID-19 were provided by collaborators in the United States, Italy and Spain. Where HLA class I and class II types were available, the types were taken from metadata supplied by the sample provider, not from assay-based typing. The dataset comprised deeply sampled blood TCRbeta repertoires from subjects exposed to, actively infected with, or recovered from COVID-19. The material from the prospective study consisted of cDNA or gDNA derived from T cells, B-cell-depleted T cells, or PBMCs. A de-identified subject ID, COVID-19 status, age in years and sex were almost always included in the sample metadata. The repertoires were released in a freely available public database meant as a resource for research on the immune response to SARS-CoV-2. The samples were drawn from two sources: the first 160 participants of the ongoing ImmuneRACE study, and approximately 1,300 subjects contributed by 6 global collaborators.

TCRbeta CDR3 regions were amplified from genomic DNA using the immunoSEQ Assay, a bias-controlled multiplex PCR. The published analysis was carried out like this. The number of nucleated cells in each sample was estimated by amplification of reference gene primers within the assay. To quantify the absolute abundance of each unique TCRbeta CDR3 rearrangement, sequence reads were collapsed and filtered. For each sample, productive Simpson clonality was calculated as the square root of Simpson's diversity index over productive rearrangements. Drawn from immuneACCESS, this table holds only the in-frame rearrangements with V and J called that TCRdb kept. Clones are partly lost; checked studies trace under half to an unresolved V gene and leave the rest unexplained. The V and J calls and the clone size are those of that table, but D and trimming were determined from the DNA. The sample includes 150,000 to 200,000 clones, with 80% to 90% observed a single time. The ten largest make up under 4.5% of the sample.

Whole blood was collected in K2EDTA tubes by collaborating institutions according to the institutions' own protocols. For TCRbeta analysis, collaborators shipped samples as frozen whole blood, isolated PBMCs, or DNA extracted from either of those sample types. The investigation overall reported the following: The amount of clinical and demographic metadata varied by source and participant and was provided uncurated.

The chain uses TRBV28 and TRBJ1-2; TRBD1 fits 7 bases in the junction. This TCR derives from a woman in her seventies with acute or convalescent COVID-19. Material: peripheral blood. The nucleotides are TGTGCCACCTTAGACAGGGTAGTCGGTGGCTACACCTTC. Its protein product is CATLDRVVGGYTF.